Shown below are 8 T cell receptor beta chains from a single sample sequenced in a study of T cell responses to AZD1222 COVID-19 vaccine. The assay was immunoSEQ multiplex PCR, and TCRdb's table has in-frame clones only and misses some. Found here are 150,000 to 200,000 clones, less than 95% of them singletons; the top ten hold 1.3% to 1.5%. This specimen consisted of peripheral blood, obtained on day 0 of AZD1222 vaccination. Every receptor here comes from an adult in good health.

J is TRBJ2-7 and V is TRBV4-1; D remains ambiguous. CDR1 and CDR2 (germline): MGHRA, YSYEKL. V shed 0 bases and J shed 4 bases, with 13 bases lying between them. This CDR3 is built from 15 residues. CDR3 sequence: CASSQDRRVFYEQYF. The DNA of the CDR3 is TGCGCCAGCAGCCAAGACCGAAGGGTTTTTTACGAGCAGTACTTC.

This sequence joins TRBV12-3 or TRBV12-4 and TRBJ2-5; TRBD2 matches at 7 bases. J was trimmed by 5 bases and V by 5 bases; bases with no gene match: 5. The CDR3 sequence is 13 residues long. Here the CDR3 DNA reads TGTGCCAGCAGTCCGACTAGCTGGGAGACCCAGTACTTC. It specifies CASSPTSWETQYF.

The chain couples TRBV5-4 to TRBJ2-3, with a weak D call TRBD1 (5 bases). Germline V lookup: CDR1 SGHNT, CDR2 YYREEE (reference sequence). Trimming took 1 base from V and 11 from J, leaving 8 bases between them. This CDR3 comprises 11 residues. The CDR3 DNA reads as TGTGCCAGCAGCTTGCAGGGTGAGCAGTATTTT. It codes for CASSLQGEQYF.

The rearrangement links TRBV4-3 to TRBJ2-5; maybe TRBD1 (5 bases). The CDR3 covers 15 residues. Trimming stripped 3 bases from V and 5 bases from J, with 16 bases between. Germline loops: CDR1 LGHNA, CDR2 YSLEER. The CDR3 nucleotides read TGCGCCAGCAGCCATGTTCCAGGGTTAGGCGAGACCCAGTACTTC. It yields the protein CASSHVPGLGETQYF.

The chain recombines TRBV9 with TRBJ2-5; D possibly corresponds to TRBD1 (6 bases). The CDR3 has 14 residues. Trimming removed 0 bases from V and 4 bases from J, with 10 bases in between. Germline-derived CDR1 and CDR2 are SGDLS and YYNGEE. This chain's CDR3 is CASSVVGRGETQYF. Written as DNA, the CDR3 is TGTGCCAGCAGCGTAGTGGGCAGGGGAGAGACCCAGTACTTC.

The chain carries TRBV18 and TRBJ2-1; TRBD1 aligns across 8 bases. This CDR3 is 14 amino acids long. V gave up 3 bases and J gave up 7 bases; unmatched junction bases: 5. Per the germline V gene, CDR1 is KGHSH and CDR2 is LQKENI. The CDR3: CASSPQGAPNEQFF. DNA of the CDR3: TGTGCCAGCTCACCCCAGGGGGCGCCGAATGAGCAGTTCTTC.

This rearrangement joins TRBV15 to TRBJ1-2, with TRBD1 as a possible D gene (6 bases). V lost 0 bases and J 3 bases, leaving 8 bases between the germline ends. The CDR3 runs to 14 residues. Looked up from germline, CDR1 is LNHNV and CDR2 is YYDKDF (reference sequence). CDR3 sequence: CATSRERGDYGYTF. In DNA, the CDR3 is TGTGCCACCAGCAGAGAGAGGGGGGACTATGGCTACACCTTC.

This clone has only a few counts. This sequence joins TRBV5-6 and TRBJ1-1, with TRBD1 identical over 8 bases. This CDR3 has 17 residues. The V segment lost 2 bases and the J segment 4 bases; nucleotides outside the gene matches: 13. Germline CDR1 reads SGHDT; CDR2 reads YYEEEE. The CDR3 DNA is TGTGCCAGCAGCTTCACTCAGGGGGCCACCAGGCTCACTGAAGCTTTCTTT. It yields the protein CASSFTQGATRLTEAFF.